This T cell receptor beta chain was captured in a study of T cell responses to AZD1222 COVID-19 vaccine. Comments on this clone: Its target is not known.

This CDR3 is 17 amino acids long. After removal of 3 bases from V and 3 bases from J, the junction contained 10 bases not matched to a gene. CDR1 PRHDT and CDR2 FYEKMQ come from the germline V gene (reference sequence). Sequencing was performed with immunoSEQ multiplex PCR; in TCRdb, only in-frame clones are kept and a portion is missing. The sample includes about 160,000 clones, 90% to 95% of them seen just once. Whole-study results and caveats: Without day 14 samples, only post-peak T cell repertoires were studied. Recipients of AZD1222 seropositive at baseline numbered only 6 or 7. Donors were largely white British and mainly female; clonal diversity was possibly underestimated.

The chain is built from TRBV13 and TRBJ2-5; TRBD2 matches at 10 bases. This specimen consisted of peripheral blood, obtained on day 0 of AZD1222 vaccination. The clonotype comes from an adult in good health. The CDR3 DNA reads as TGTGCCAGCAGCTTGAGCGGGAGGGCCAGGGAGGAAGAGACCCAGTACTTC. Its translation is CASSLSGRAREEETQYF.